This TCR beta chain is from a study of blood T cell repertoires in COVID-19. Overall study context: Samples representing acute and convalescent COVID-19 were sourced from the United States, Italy and Spain.

With 1 base removed from V and 1 base from J, the gap between germline ends came to 13 bases. This CDR3 is built from 16 residues. Looked up from germline, CDR1 is SGHVS and CDR2 is FQNEAQ. Study processing details: Estimation of nucleated cell counts was performed using reference gene primer amplification. TCRdb's table, derived via immunoSEQ multiplex PCR, lists solely in-frame clones and lacks some. For V, J and clone size, that table is used; D and trimming come from the DNA. The repertoire holds 200,000 to 250,000 clones, 75% to 85% seen once, with more than 10% in the top ten. A single count supports this clone.

V usage is TRBV7-8 and J usage is TRBJ1-1, with D possibly being TRBD1 (5 bases). Sequenced input: peripheral blood. The sequence came from a human donor in a cohort sampled during active COVID-19. CDR3 in DNA: TGTGCCAGCAGCTTAGATCCGGGGCGGGGGAACACTGAAGCTTTCTTT. Its protein product is CASSLDPGRGNTEAFF.